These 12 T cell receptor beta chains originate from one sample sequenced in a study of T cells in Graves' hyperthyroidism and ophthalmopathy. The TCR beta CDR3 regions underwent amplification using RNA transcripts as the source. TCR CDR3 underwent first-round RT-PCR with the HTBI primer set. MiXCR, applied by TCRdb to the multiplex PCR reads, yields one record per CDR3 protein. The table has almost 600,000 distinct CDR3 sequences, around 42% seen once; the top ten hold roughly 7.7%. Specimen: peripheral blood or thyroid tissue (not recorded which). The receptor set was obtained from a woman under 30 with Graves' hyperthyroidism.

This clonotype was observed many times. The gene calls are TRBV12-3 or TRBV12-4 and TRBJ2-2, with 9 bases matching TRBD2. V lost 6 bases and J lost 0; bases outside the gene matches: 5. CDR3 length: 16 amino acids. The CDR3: CASSRTSAPNTGELFF. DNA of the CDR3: TGTGCCAGCAGCCGGACTAGCGCACCGAACACCGGGGAGCTGTTTTTT.

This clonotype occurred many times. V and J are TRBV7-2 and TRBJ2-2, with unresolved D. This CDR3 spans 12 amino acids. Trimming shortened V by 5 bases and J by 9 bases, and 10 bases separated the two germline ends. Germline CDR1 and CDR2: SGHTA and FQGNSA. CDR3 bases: TGTGCCAGCAGCCCCCTTCGGAGGGAGCTGTTTTTT. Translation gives CASSPLRRELFF.

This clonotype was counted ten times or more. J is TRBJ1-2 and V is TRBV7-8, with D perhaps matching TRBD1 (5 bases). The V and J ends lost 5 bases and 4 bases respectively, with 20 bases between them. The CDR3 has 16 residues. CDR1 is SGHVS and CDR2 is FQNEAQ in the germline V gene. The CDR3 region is CASSRIRGGGSYGYTF. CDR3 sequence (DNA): TGTGCCAGCAGCCGAATACGGGGCGGGGGAAGCTATGGCTACACCTTC.

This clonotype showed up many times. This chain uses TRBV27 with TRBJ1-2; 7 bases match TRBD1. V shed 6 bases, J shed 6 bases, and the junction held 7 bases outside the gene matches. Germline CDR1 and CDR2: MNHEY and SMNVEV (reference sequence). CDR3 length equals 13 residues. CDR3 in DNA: TGTGCCAGCAGCTCCGGGACAGACCATGGCTACACCTTC. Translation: CASSSGTDHGYTF.

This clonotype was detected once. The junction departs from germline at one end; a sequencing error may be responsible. The CDR3 nucleotides read TGCAGTGCTAGAGGGGACAGGGTGGGGGTCGCCTTC. Translating gives CSARGDRVGVAF. The V gene is TRBV20-1, the J gene TRBJ1-2; 9 nucleotides line up with TRBD1. There are 12 residues in the CDR3. From germline, CDR1 is DFQATT and CDR2 SNEGSKA (reference sequence).

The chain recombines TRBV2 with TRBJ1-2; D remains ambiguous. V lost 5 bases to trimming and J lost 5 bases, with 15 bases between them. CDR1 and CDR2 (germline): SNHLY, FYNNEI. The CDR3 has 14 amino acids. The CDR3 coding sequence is TGTGCCAGCAGTCGGGAGGGTATGTCTTATGGCTACACCTTC. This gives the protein CASSREGMSYGYTF.

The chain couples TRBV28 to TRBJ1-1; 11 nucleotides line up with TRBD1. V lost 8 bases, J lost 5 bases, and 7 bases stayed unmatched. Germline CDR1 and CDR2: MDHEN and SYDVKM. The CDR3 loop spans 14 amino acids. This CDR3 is CASRWDRGSTEAFF. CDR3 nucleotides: TGTGCCAGCCGATGGGACAGGGGGTCGACTGAAGCTTTCTTT.

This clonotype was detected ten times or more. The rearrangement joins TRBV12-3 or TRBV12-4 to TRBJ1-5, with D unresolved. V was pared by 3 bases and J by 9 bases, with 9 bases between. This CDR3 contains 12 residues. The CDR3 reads CASSFGRGPQHF. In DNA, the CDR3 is TGTGCCAGCAGTTTTGGACGGGGGCCCCAGCATTTT.

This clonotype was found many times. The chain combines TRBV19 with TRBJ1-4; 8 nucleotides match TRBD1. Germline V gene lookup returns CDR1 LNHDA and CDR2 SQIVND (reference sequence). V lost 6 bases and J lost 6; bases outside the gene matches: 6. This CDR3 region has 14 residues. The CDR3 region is CASRPTGGDEKLFF. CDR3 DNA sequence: TGTGCCAGTAGACCAACAGGGGGAGATGAAAAACTGTTTTTT.

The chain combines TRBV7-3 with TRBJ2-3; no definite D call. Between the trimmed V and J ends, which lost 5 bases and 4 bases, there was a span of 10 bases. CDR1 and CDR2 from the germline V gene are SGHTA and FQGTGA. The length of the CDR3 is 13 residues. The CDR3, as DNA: TGTGCCAGCAGCCAAAAGGTGGCAGATACGCAGTATTTT. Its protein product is CASSQKVADTQYF. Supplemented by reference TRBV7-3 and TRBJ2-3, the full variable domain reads GAGVSQTPSNKVTEKGKYVELRCDPISGHTALYWYRQSLGQGPEFLIYFQGTGAADDSGLPNDRFFAVRPEGSVSTLKIQRTERGDSAVYLCASSQKVADTQYFGPGTRLTVL.

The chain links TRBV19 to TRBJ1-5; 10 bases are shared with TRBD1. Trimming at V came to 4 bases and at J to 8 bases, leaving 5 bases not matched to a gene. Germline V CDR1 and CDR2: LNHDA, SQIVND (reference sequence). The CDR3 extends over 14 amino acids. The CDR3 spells CASSRGTGVKPQHF. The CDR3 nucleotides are TGTGCCAGTAGTAGGGGGACAGGGGTAAAGCCCCAGCATTTT.

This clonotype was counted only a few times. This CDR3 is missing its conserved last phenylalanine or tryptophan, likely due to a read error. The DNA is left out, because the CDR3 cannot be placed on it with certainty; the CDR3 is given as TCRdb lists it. The CDR3 sequence is CSARTPGQE. J is TRBJ1-5 and V is TRBV20-1; TRBD1, the D gene given by the table, was not confirmed from the DNA. Germline-derived CDR1 and CDR2 are DFQATT and SNEGSKA (reference sequence). Including both end residues, the CDR3 is 9 amino acids long.